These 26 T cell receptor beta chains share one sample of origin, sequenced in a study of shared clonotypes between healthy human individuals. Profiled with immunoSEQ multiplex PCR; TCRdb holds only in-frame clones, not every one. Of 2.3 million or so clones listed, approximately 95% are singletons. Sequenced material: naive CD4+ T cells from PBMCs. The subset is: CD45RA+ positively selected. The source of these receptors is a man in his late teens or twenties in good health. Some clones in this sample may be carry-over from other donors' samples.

This CDR3 is CASSYRSSGPPNEQFF. DNA for the CDR3: TGCGCCAGCAGCTACCGTTCAAGCGGGCCCCCCAATGAGCAGTTCTTC. J is TRBJ2-1 and V is TRBV5-1; tentative D call: TRBD2 (6 bases). V lost 3 bases, J lost 6 bases, and 19 bases lay in between. The CDR3 loop spans 16 amino acids. Germline V lookup: CDR1 SGHRS, CDR2 YFSETQ. The full variable domain, completed using reference TRBV5-1 and TRBJ2-1, is KAGVTQTPRYLIKTRGQQVTLSCSPISGHRSVSWYQQTPGQGLQFLFEYFSETQRNKGNFPGRFSGRQFSNSRSEMNVSTLELGDSALYLCASSYRSSGPPNEQFFGPGTRLTVL.

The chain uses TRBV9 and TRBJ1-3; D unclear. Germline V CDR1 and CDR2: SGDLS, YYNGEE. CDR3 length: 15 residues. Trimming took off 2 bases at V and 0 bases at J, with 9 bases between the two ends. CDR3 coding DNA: TGTGCCAGCAGCGTGTCTTTCTACTCTGGAAACACCATATATTTT. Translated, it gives CASSVSFYSGNTIYF.

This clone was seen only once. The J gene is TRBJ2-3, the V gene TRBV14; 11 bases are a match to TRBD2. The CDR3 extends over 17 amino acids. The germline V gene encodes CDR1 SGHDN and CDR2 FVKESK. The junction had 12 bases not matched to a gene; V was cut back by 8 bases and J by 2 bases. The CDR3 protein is CASGRLAGSGDTDTQYF. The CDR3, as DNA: TGTGCCAGCGGGAGACTAGCGGGATCAGGGGACACAGATACGCAGTATTTT.

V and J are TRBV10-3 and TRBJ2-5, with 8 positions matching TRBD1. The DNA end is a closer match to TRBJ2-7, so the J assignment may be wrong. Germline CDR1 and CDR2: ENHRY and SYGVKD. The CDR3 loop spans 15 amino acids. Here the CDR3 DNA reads TGTGCCATCAGTGACCCGAAACAGGGGGCCTACGAGCAGTACTTC. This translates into CAISDPKQGAYEQYF.

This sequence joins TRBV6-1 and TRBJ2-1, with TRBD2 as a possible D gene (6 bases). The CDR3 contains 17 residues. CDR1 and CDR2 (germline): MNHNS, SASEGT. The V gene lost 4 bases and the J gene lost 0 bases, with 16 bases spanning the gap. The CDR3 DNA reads TGTGCCAGCAGTGTTGTTAGCGGCTATAGCTCCTACAATGAGCAGTTCTTC. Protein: CASSVVSGYSSYNEQFF.

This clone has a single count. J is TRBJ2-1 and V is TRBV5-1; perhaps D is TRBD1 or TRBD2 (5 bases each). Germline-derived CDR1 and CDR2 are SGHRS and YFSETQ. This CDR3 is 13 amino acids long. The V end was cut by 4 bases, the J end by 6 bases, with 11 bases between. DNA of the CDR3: TGCGCCAGCAGCGAGGGACCTGCCAATGAGCAGTTCTTC. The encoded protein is CASSEGPANEQFF.

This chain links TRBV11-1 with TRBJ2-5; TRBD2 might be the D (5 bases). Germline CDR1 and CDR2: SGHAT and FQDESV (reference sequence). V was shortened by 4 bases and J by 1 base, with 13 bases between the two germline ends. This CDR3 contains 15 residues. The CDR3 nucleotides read TGTGCCAGCAGCTCACAAGGGAGTACCCAAGAGACCCAGTACTTC. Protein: CASSSQGSTQETQYF.

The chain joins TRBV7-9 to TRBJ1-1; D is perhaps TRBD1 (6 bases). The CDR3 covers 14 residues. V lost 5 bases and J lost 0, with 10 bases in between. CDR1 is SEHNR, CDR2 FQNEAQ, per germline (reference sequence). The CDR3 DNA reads TGTGCCAGCAGCCCGAGACAGGTGAACACTGAAGCTTTCTTT. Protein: CASSPRQVNTEAFF.

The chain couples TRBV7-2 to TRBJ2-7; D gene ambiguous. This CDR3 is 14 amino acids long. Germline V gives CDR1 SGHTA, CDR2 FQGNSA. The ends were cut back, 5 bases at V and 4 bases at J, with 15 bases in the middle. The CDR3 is CASSTQAGRYEQYF. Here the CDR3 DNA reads TGTGCCAGCAGCACCCAGGCCGGTCGGTACGAGCAGTACTTC.

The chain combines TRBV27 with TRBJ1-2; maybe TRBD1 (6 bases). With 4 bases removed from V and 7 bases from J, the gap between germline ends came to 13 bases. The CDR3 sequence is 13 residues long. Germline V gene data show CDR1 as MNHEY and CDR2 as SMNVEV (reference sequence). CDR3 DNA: TGTGCCAGCAGTTATATACAGGGCCGTGGCTACACCTTC. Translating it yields CASSYIQGRGYTF.

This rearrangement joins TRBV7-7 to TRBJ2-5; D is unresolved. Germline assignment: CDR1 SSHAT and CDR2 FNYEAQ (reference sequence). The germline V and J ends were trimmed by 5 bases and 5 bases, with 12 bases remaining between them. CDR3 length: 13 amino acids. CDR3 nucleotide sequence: TGTGCCAGCAGCGCAGCCACCTCGGAGACCCAGTACTTC. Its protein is CASSAATSETQYF.

CDR3 loop: CASIMRQFSYEQYF. CDR3 nucleotide sequence: TGTGCCAGCATAATGAGACAGTTCTCCTACGAGCAGTACTTC. This rearrangement joins TRBV2 to TRBJ2-7; D is possibly TRBD1 (5 bases). With 7 bases removed from V and 0 bases from J, the gap between germline ends came to 13 bases. From germline, CDR1 is SNHLY and CDR2 FYNNEI. The CDR3 loop spans 14 amino acids.

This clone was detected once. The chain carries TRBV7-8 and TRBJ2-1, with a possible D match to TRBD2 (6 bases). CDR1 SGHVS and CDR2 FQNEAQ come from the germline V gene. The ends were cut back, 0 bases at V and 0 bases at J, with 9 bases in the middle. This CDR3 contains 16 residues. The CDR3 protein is CASSLAEGFSYNEQFF. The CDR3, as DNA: TGTGCCAGCAGCTTAGCGGAGGGGTTCTCCTACAATGAGCAGTTCTTC.

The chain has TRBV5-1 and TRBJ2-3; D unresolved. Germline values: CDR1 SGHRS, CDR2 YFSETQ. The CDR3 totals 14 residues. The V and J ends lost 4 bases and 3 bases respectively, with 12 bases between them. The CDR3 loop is CASSPNPPTDTQYF. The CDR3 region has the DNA TGCGCCAGCAGCCCCAACCCCCCGACAGATACGCAGTATTTT.

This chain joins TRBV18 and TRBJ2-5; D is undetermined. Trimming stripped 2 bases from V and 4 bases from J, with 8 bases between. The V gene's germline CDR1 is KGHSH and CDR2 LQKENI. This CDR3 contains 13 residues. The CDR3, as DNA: TGTGCCAGCTCACCAAACGGAAGAGAGACCCAGTACTTC. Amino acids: CASSPNGRETQYF.

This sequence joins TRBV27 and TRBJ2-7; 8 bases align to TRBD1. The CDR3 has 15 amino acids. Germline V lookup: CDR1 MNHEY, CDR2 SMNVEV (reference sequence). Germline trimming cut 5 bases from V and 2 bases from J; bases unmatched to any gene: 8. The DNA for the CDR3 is TGTGCCAGCAGTCTCCGACAGGGGCCAACCTACGAGCAGTACTTC. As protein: CASSLRQGPTYEQYF.

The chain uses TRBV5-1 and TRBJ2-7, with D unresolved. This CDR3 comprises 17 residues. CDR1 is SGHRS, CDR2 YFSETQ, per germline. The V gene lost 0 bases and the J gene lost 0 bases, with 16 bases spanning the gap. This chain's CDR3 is CASSLGAWLPRSYEQYF. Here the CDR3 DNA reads TGCGCCAGCAGCTTGGGGGCTTGGCTCCCACGCTCCTACGAGCAGTACTTC. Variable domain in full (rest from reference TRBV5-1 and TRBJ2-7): KAGVTQTPRYLIKTRGQQVTLSCSPISGHRSVSWYQQTPGQGLQFLFEYFSETQRNKGNFPGRFSGRQFSNSRSEMNVSTLELGDSALYLCASSLGAWLPRSYEQYFGPGTRLTVT.

Here the CDR3 DNA reads TGCGCCAGCAGCCAACCGGGGTCCTACGAGCAGTACTTC. Its protein is CASSQPGSYEQYF. This chain uses TRBV4-1 with TRBJ2-7, with a weak D call TRBD2 (5 bases). CDR3 length: 13 residues. V was pared by 2 bases and J by 1 base, with 6 bases between. Germline CDR1 MGHRA, CDR2 YSYEKL.

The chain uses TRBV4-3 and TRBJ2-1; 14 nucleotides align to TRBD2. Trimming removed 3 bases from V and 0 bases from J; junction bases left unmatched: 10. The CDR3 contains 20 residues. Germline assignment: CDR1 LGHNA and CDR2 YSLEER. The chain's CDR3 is CASSHPGLAGVGGSYNEQFF. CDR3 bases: TGCGCCAGCAGCCACCCGGGACTAGCGGGAGTTGGGGGCTCCTACAATGAGCAGTTCTTC.

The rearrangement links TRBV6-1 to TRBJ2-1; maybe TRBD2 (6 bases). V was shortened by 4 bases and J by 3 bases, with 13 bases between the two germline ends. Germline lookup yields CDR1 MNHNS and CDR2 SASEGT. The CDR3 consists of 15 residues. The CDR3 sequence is CASSVPRLDYNEQFF. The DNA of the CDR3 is TGTGCCAGCAGTGTACCGAGACTAGACTACAATGAGCAGTTCTTC.

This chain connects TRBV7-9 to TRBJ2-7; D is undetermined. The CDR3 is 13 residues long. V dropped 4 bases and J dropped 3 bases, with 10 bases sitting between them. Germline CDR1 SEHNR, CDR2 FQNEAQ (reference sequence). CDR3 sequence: CASSSSDGYEQYF. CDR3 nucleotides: TGTGCCAGCAGCTCATCTGACGGCTACGAGCAGTACTTC.

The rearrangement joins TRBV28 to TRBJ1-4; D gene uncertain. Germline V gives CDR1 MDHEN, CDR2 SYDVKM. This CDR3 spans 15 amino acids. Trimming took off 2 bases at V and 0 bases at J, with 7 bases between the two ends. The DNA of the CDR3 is TGTGCCAGCAGTTTACGGGCTCCAACTAATGAAAAACTGTTTTTT. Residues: CASSLRAPTNEKLFF.

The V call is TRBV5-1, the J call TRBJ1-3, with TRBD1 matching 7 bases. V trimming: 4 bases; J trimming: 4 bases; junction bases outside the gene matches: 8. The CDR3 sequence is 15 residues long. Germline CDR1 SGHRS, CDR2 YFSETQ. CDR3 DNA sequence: TGCGCCAGCAGCCCCGCCGGACAGGTGGGAAACACCATATATTTT. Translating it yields CASSPAGQVGNTIYF. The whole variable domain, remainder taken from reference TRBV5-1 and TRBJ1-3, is KAGVTQTPRYLIKTRGQQVTLSCSPISGHRSVSWYQQTPGQGLQFLFEYFSETQRNKGNFPGRFSGRQFSNSRSEMNVSTLELGDSALYLCASSPAGQVGNTIYFGEGSWLTVV.

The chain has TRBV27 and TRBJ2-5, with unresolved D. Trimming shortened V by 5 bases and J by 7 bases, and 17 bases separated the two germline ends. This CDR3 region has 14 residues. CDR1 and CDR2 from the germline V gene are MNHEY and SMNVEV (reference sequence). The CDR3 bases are TGTGCCAGCAGTGCGACCCCCGGTCAATGGACCCAGTACTTC. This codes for CASSATPGQWTQYF.

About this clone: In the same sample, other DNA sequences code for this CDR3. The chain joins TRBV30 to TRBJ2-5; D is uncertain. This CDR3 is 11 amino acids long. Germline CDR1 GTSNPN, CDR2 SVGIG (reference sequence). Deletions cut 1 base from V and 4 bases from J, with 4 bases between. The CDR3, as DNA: TGTGCCTGGAGTGGTGGAGAGACCCAGTACTTC. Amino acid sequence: CAWSGGETQYF.

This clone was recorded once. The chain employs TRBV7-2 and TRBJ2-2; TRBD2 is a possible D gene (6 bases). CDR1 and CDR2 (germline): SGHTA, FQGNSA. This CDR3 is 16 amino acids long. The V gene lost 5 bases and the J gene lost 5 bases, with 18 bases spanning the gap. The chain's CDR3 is CASSRVGGSGTGELFF. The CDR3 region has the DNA TGTGCCAGCAGCCGCGTTGGGGGGAGCGGTACCGGGGAGCTGTTTTTT.